Sequencing of this T cell receptor (beta chain) was carried out in a study of cytomegalovirus exposure and HLA in healthy donors. Measured with immunoSEQ multiplex PCR; TCRdb has only the in-frame clones, and not every one. Counted here are approximately 97,000 clones, approximately 93% occurring once; the ten biggest clones make up around 1.1%. This CDR3 contains 14 residues. Study-wide findings and caveats: In a later analysis, first-cohort TCR clusters were found to tend to co-occur in the 130 or so validation repertoires.

With respect to this clone: Antigen: not known.

Source material: PBMCs. This chain links TRBV21-1 with TRBJ1-2; the table's D gene call, TRBD1, was not cross checked with the DNA. TRBV21-1 constitutes a pseudogene. This receptor was taken from a woman aged 25 to 45 in good health and CMV-seropositive. The CDR3 region is CASKRGQGGYGYTF. As DNA, the CDR3 is TGTGCCAGCAAACGAGGACAGGGTGGTTATGGCTACACCTTC.